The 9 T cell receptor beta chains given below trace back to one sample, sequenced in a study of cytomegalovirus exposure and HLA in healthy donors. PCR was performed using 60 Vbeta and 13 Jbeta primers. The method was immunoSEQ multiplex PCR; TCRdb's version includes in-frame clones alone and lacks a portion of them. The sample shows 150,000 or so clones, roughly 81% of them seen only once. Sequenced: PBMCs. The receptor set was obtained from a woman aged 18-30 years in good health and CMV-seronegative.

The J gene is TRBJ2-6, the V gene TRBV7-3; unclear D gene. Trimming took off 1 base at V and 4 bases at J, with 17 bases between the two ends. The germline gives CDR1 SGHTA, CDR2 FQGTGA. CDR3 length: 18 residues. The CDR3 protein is CASSLKAEWVEGANVLTF. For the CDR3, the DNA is TGTGCCAGCAGCTTAAAGGCCGAGTGGGTGGAGGGGGCCAACGTCCTGACTTTC.

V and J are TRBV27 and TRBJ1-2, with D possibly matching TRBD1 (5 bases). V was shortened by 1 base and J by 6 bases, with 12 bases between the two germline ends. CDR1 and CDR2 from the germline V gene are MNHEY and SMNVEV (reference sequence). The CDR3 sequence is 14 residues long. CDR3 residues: CASSLLGGRDGYTF. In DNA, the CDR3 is TGTGCCAGCAGTTTATTGGGGGGAAGGGATGGCTACACCTTC.

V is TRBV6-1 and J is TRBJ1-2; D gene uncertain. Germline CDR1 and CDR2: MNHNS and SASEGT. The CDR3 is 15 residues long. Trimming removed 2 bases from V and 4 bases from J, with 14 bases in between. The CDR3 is CASSESQAAFYGYTF. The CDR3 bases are TGTGCCAGCAGTGAATCGCAGGCCGCGTTCTATGGCTACACCTTC.

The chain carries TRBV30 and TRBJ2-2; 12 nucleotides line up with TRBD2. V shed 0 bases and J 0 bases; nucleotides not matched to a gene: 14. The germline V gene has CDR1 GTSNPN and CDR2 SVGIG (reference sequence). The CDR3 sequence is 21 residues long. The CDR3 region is CAWSVALWTSGAQSNTGELFF. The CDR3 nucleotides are TGTGCCTGGAGTGTAGCATTGTGGACTAGCGGGGCCCAGTCGAACACCGGGGAGCTGTTTTTT.

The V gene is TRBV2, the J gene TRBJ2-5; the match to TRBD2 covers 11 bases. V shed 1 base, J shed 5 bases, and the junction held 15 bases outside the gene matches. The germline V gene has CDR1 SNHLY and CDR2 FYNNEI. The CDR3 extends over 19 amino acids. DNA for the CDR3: TGTGCCAGCAGTGAAGGGGGACATTATTTAGCGGGGGGGCTGGAGACCCAGTACTTC. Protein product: CASSEGGHYLAGGLETQYF.

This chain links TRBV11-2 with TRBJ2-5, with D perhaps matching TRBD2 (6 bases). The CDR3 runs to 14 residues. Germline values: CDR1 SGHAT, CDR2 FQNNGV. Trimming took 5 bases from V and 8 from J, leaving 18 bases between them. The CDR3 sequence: CASSLGTEVNTQYF. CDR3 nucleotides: TGTGCCAGCAGCCTCGGGACTGAGGTGAATACCCAGTACTTC. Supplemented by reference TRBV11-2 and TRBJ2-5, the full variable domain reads EAGVAQSPRYKIIEKRQSVAFWCNPISGHATLYWYQQILGQGPKLLIQFQNNGVVDDSQLPKDRFSAERLKGVDSTLKIQPAKLEDSAVYLCASSLGTEVNTQYFGPGTRLLVL.

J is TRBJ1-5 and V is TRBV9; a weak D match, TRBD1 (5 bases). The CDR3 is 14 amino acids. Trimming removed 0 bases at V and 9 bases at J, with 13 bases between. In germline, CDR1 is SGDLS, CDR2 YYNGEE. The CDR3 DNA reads TGTGCCAGCAGCGTAGGGGAGGGCCAGGGGCCCCAGCATTTT. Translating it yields CASSVGEGQGPQHF.

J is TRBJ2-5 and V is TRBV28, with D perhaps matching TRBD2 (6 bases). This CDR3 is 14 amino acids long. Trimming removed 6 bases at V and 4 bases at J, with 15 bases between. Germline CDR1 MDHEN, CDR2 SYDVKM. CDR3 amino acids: CASSLVGGRETQYF. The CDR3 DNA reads TGTGCCAGCAGCCTTGTCGGGGGACGAGAGACCCAGTACTTC. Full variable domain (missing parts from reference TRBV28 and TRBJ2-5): DVKVTQSSRYLVKRTGEKVFLECVQDMDHENMFWYRQDPGLGLRLIYFSYDVKMKEKGDIPEGYSVSREKKERFSLILESASTNQTSMYLCASSLVGGRETQYFGPGTRLLVL.

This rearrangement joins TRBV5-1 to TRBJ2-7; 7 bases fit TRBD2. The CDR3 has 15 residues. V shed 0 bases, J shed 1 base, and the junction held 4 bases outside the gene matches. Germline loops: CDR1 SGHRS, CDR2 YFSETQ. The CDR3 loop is CASSLGGTKSYEQYF. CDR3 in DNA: TGCGCCAGCAGCTTGGGAGGGACTAAATCCTACGAGCAGTACTTC.